This T cell receptor beta chain was sequenced in a study of blood T cell repertoires in COVID-19. The CDR3 loop spans 13 amino acids. V was shortened by 3 bases and J by 6 bases, with 9 bases between the two germline ends. Sequencing was performed with immunoSEQ multiplex PCR; in TCRdb, only in-frame clones are kept and a portion is missing. The repertoire consists of roughly 140,000 clones, with around 86% occurring once and the leading ten covering under 6.5%. The gene calls are TRBV12-3 or TRBV12-4 and TRBJ1-5; a weak D match, TRBD1 (5 bases). The sample taken for sequencing was peripheral blood. The receptor comes from a human donor in a cohort sampled during active COVID-19. The CDR3 DNA sequence: TGTGCCAGCAGTTTGTTAAGGGGTCAGCCCCAGCATTTT. Its translation is CASSLLRGQPQHF.